A selection of T cell receptor beta chains follows, all from one sample in a study of early T cells in non-severe SARS-CoV-2 infection. TCRdb recomputed calls from the 5' RACE reads with MiXCR, one row per CDR3 protein. The sample carries 80,000 or so distinct CDR3 sequences, approximately 10% recorded once. The input for sequencing was whole blood, taken at baseline. The receptors originated from an adult who was a healthcare worker with PCR-confirmed SARS-CoV-2 infection or an uninfected control (not recorded which). The CDR3 runs from the conserved cysteine through the conserved F or W. The order of the fields is J gene, V gene, D gene, clone size, CDR3 protein, CDR3 DNA. D genes are given only for firm matches. Some rows have no size entry. The others give once, few or many, or a class for an expanded clone.

TRBJ2-7,TRBV12-3/TRBV12-4,TRBD2,-,CASSQTSGGSYEQYF,TGTGCCAGCAGCCAGACTAGCGGGGGGTCCTACGAGCAGTACTTC
TRBJ2-3,TRBV29-1,-,few,CSVDPTDQDTQYF,TGCAGCGTCGACCCGACAGATCAAGATACGCAGTATTTT
TRBJ2-1,TRBV7-3,TRBD2,few,CASSLTGGGINNEQFF,TGTGCCAGCAGCTTAACAGGCGGGGGAATAAACAATGAGCAGTTCTTC
TRBJ1-5,TRBV6-2/TRBV6-3,TRBD1,few,CASSWNANSPGQAKNQPQHF,TGTGCCAGCAGTTGGAATGCGAACAGCCCGGGACAGGCGAAGAATCAACCCCAGCATTTT
TRBJ2-1,TRBV12-3/TRBV12-4,-,-,CASSFGRRENGQFF,TGTGCCAGCAGTTTTGGACGGAGAGAGAATGGGCAGTTCTTC
TRBJ2-1,TRBV19,TRBD2,few,CASSRGGLRNEQFF,TGTGCCAGTAGTCGGGGGGGGCTAAGGAATGAGCAGTTCTTC
TRBJ2-7,TRBV20-1,-,many,CSVGPISYEQYF,TGCAGTGTCGGGCCGATCTCCTACGAGCAGTACTTC
TRBJ1-6,TRBV3-1,-,many,CASSHNNSPLHF,TGTGCCAGCAGCCATAACAATTCACCCCTCCACTTT
TRBJ2-3,TRBV20-1,TRBD2,once,CSARRGGGTDTQYF,TGCAGTGCTAGGCGTGGGGGGGGCACAGATACGCAGTATTTT
TRBJ2-5,TRBV20-1,TRBD2,-,CSASPTSGGLYQETQYF,TGCAGTGCTAGCCCGACTAGCGGGGGGTTGTACCAAGAGACCCAGTACTTC
TRBJ1-5,TRBV2,-,few,CASRLLGNQPQHF,TGTGCCAGCAGGCTGTTGGGTAATCAGCCCCAGCATTTT
TRBJ1-5,TRBV6-6,-,many,CASSYSVLPPPQHF,TGTGCCAGCAGTTACTCGGTCCTTCCCCCGCCCCAGCATTTT
TRBJ2-6,TRBV19,-,few,CASRVRGGLSNVLTF,TGTGCCAGTAGGGTCAGGGGAGGTTTGTCCAACGTCCTGACTTTC
TRBJ1-6,TRBV7-3,-,-,CASSLGAGNNSPLHF,TGTGCCAGCAGCCTGGGGGCAGGGAATAATTCACCCCTCCACTTT
TRBJ1-2,TRBV12-3/TRBV12-4,-,many,CASSFVVRDGYTF,TGTGCCAGCAGTTTCGTAGTGAGAGATGGCTACACCTTC
TRBJ2-7,TRBV6-1,-,-,CASRPGGPPGEQYF,TGTGCCAGCAGACCCGGCGGCCCGCCGGGGGAGCAGTACTTC
TRBJ2-7,TRBV18,-,-,CASSTDRTSYEQYF,TGTGCCAGCTCAACCGACAGGACCTCCTACGAGCAGTACTTC
TRBJ2-7,TRBV10-2,-,many,CASSLVGEQYF,TGCGCCAGCAGTCTCGTGGGCGAGCAGTACTTC
TRBJ1-2,TRBV7-2,TRBD1,many,CASSFGTGLNGYTF,TGTGCCAGCAGCTTCGGGACAGGGCTAAATGGCTACACCTTC
TRBJ1-6,TRBV12-3/TRBV12-4,-,-,CASTLQGSPLHF,TGTGCCAGCACCCTACAGGGTTCACCCCTCCACTTT
TRBJ1-2,TRBV12-3/TRBV12-4,TRBD1,many,CASREPGTGSFYGYTF,TGTGCCAGTAGAGAGCCGGGGACAGGAAGTTTCTATGGCTACACCTTC
TRBJ2-1,TRBV24-1,TRBD1,-,CATSDRTGGHNEQFF,TGTGCCACCAGTGATAGGACAGGGGGACACAATGAGCAGTTCTTC
TRBJ1-5,TRBV28,TRBD1,-,CASRMTGDSNQPQHF,TGTGCCAGCAGAATGACAGGGGATAGCAATCAGCCCCAGCATTTT
TRBJ2-7,TRBV19,TRBD1,few,CASSPGQGVNDYEQYF,TGTGCCAGTAGTCCTGGACAGGGGGTGAACGACTACGAGCAGTACTTC
TRBJ2-1,TRBV10-3,-,few,CAISESSNEQFF,TGTGCCATCAGTGAGTCGAGTAATGAGCAGTTCTTC
TRBJ1-1,TRBV6-5,TRBD1,few,CASSYDRGRDTEAFF,TGTGCCAGCAGTTACGACAGGGGGAGGGATACTGAAGCTTTCTTT
TRBJ1-2,TRBV18,TRBD1,few,CASSEGANYGYTF,TGTGCCAGCTCAGAGGGGGCAAACTATGGCTACACCTTC
TRBJ1-2,TRBV2,TRBD1,many,CASSEVDRERTF,TGTGCCAGCAGTGAAGTGGACAGGGAACGCACCTTC
TRBJ1-1,TRBV6-5,TRBD1,few,CASIGGGGLTRTEAFF,TGTGCCAGCATTGGAGGGGGCGGCCTTACGAGAACTGAAGCTTTCTTT
TRBJ2-1,TRBV28,-,-,CAGSLPGQSYNEQFF,TGTGCCGGCAGTTTACCAGGGCAATCCTACAATGAGCAGTTCTTC
TRBJ2-5,TRBV28,-,few,CASSLGLGRETQYF,TGTGCCAGCAGTTTAGGTTTGGGGAGGGAGACCCAGTACTTC
TRBJ1-1,TRBV5-1,-,many,CASRSGGNTEAFF,TGCGCCAGCAGGTCTGGGGGGAACACTGAAGCTTTCTTT
TRBJ2-3,TRBV5-1,-,-,CASSEKGGTQYF,TGCGCCAGCAGCGAAAAGGGTGGTACGCAGTATTTT
TRBJ2-3,TRBV20-1,-,-,CSASPDTQYF,TGCAGTGCTAGCCCAGATACGCAGTATTTT
TRBJ2-7,TRBV7-2,-,-,CASSPTAPISYEQYF,TGTGCCAGCAGCCCGACGGCCCCCATCTCCTACGAGCAGTACTTC
TRBJ2-7,TRBV29-1,-,medium-sized,CSVEEPRGSEQYF,TGCAGCGTTGAAGAGCCCAGGGGTTCCGAGCAGTACTTC
TRBJ1-1,TRBV12-3/TRBV12-4,-,many,CASSLNSPNTEAFF,TGTGCCAGCAGTTTGAACAGTCCGAACACTGAAGCTTTCTTT
TRBJ1-2,TRBV7-9,-,few,CASSLRAGGYGYTF,TGTGCCAGCAGCCTCAGGGCAGGCGGCTATGGCTACACCTTC
TRBJ2-3,TRBV6-2/TRBV6-3,-,-,CASSYGAVDTQYF,TGTGCCAGCAGTTACGGGGCGGTCGATACGCAGTATTTT
TRBJ1-1,TRBV27,-,-,CASSFQGGLTEAFF,TGTGCCAGCAGTTTTCAGGGAGGGCTCACTGAAGCTTTCTTT
TRBJ2-6,TRBV11-2,-,-,CASSSAWTAGANVLTF,TGTGCCAGCAGCTCGGCGTGGACAGCCGGGGCCAACGTCCTGACTTTC
TRBJ2-7,TRBV7-2,-,few,CASSTTTYEQYF,TGTGCCAGCAGCACCACGACCTACGAGCAGTACTTC
TRBJ2-7,TRBV6-1,TRBD1,-,CASSEGTDSSYEQYF,TGTGCCAGCAGTGAGGGGACAGACAGCTCCTACGAGCAGTACTTC
TRBJ1-5,TRBV6-1,-,-,CASSAQTYSNQPQHF,TGTGCCAGCAGCGCGCAGACTTATAGCAATCAGCCCCAGCATTTT
TRBJ2-7,TRBV6-2/TRBV6-3,-,few,CASSDSPTYEQYF,TGTGCCAGCTCGGACAGTCCCACCTACGAGCAGTACTTC
TRBJ2-1,TRBV5-5,TRBD2,few,CASSFVRLAGYNEQFF,TGTGCCAGCAGTTTCGTCCGACTAGCGGGGTACAATGAGCAGTTCTTC
TRBJ2-1,TRBV7-6,-,many,CASSLVGLYNEQFF,TGTGCCAGCAGCTTAGTCGGTCTATACAATGAGCAGTTCTTC
TRBJ2-2,TRBV19,-,few,CASSIAGGPGELFF,TGTGCCAGTAGTATAGCGGGGGGCCCCGGGGAGCTGTTTTTT
TRBJ2-1,TRBV7-2,TRBD2,-,CASSAPGLGGGSSYNEQFF,TGTGCCAGCAGCGCGCCGGGACTAGGAGGGGGAAGCTCCTACAATGAGCAGTTCTTC
TRBJ2-1,TRBV3-1,TRBD2,many,CASSASGGAPNEQFF,TGTGCCAGCAGCGCTAGCGGGGGGGCCCCGAATGAGCAGTTCTTC
TRBJ2-3,TRBV5-1,-,once,CASSLLRTSTDTQYF,TGCGCCAGCAGCCTCTTGAGGACTAGCACAGATACGCAGTATTTT
TRBJ1-2,TRBV30,TRBD1,-,CAWSRDRLNYGYTF,TGTGCCTGGAGTCGGGACAGGCTTAACTATGGCTACACCTTC
TRBJ1-2,TRBV12-3/TRBV12-4,-,-,CASSPLSGQIYGYTF,TGTGCCAGCAGTCCGCTCTCGGGACAAATCTATGGCTACACCTTC
TRBJ2-3,TRBV7-2,-,many,CASSLVDTQYF,TGTGCCAGCAGCTTAGTGGATACGCAGTATTTT
TRBJ2-5,TRBV5-1,TRBD2,-,CASSPTGTSGEETQYF,TGCGCCAGCAGCCCAACCGGGACTAGCGGGGAAGAGACCCAGTACTTC